What follows describes a single T cell receptor beta chain. Its antigen remains unknown. This sample is drawn from a study of cytomegalovirus exposure and HLA in healthy donors. Study results and limitations: CMV serostatus stood as the only immune exposure information on hand.

V dropped 6 bases and J dropped 3; count of bases not matched to a gene: 5. The CDR3 is made up of 12 amino acids. Germline CDR1 and CDR2: SQVTM and ANQGSEA. It was with 60 Vbeta and 13 Jbeta primers that the PCR ran. Method: immunoSEQ multiplex PCR; TCRdb's copy keeps in-frame clones and lacks some. The table has about 110,000 clones, 70% to 80% seen once. This chain uses TRBV29-1 with TRBJ2-7, with TRBD2 identical over 7 bases. The sequence came from a woman between 25 and 40 years old in good health and CMV-seropositive. The sequencing sample was made of PBMCs. CDR3 DNA: TGCAGCGTAAGCGGGGCCTACTACGAGCAGTACTTC. Amino acid sequence: CSVSGAYYEQYF.